The clone carrying this T cell receptor (beta chain) has ten or more counts. Antigen unknown. Sample time point: pre-sensitization, week 0. Noted treatment: therapeutic diphenylcyclopropenone sensitization with weekly scalp DPC. These data come from a study of human T cells and chemical hapten exposure. Study overall: TCR yields differed between samples (mainly from small differences in pooled library volume).

This CDR3 region has 10 residues. CDR1 and CDR2 from the germline V gene are SQVTM and ANQGSEA. The ends were cut back, 7 bases at V and 7 bases at J, with 8 bases in the middle. The study used a library that attached unique molecular identifiers to individual cDNA molecules. Using its own MiXCR run on the RACE reads, TCRdb lists one record per CDR3 protein. The profile shows about 77,000 distinct CDR3 sequences, around 15% of them singletons. The study's findings and limits: Sensitization with DPC brought no change to TCRs above 1 in 1000 in frequency. Expanded TCRs clustered into significantly more large CDR3 similarity groups than controls, the analysis revealed.

This clonotype was obtained from a woman aged 50 to 60 with alopecia areata. Some clones in this sample may be carry-over from other donors' samples. The V and J genes are TRBV29-1 and TRBJ2-1; D call uncertain. Sequencing used whole blood, obtained in connection with sensitization to the hapten diphenylcyclopropenone (DPC). CDR3 protein: CSAMDNEQFF. The CDR3 DNA is TGCAGCGCTATGGATAATGAGCAGTTCTTC.